These T cell receptor beta chains were read from a single sample in a study of blood T cell repertoires in COVID-19. Method: immunoSEQ multiplex PCR; TCRdb's copy keeps in-frame clones and lacks some. In the table there are about 160,000 clones, 70% to 90% of which are singletons. The sample comprised PBMCs or T cells enriched from blood (not recorded which). These receptors came from a middle-aged man who had recovered from COVID-19. CDR3s include the opening cysteine and the closing phenylalanine or tryptophan. Each record gives: CDR3 DNA, CDR3 protein, J gene, D gene, clone size, V gene. D genes are given only for firm matches. Clone size is given for some rows only: seen once, a few or many times, or a class if the clone is expanded.

DNA: TGTGCCATCAGCGGCGGGGGGTCATCGGGTTCGGGTGAGCAGTACTTC; CDR3: CAISGGGSSGSGEQYF; J: TRBJ2-7; D: TRBD2; size: NA; V: TRBV10-3
DNA: TGTGCCAGCCTCGCATCAGGGCGAAACACTGAAGCTTTCTTT; CDR3: CASLASGRNTEAFF; J: TRBJ1-1; D: NA; size: NA; V: TRBV3-1/TRBV3-2
DNA: TGTGCCAGCAGTTCCCAGGTGCGTGACACTGAAGCTTTCTTT; CDR3: CASSSQVRDTEAFF; J: TRBJ1-1; D: NA; size: few; V: TRBV2
DNA: TGTGCCAGCAGCCGAGGAACAGGGACCCGTTTGAACATTCAGTACTTC; CDR3: CASSRGTGTRLNIQYF; J: TRBJ2-4; D: NA; size: NA; V: TRBV11-2
DNA: TGTGCCAGCAGCTTAACAGGGGTCAATCAGCCCCAGCATTTT; CDR3: CASSLTGVNQPQHF; J: TRBJ1-5; D: TRBD1; size: NA; V: TRBV11-2
DNA: TGTGCCAGCAGGTATAAGGCAGGGATGGCGCAGTATTTT; CDR3: CASRYKAGMAQYF; J: TRBJ2-3; D: NA; size: NA; V: TRBV7-8
DNA: TGCGCCAGCAGCTTGCGACAGGGGGCTCGTAACTATGGCTACACCTTC; CDR3: CASSLRQGARNYGYTF; J: TRBJ1-2; D: TRBD1; size: once; V: TRBV5-1
DNA: TGTGCCAGCACGGTTGGGCCAGTAGACACTGAAGCTTTCTTT; CDR3: CASTVGPVDTEAFF; J: TRBJ1-1; D: NA; size: NA; V: TRBV3-1/TRBV3-2
DNA: TGTGCCACCAGCAGCCCCCCCGGGAAGGGCGGCGATACGCAGTATTTT; CDR3: CATSSPPGKGGDTQYF; J: TRBJ2-3; D: NA; size: NA; V: TRBV15
DNA: TGTGCCAGCAGTGATCAGGGTCTCGGCTACACCTTC; CDR3: CASSDQGLGYTF; J: TRBJ1-2; D: NA; size: NA; V: TRBV12-3/TRBV12-4
DNA: TGTGCCAGCAGCCTTGAGGGACTAGCGGGGGCCGGGGAGCTGTTTTTT; CDR3: CASSLEGLAGAGELFF; J: TRBJ2-2; D: TRBD2; size: NA; V: TRBV3-1/TRBV3-2
DNA: TGCGCCAGCAGCTTGAGGGGAGGGATGGGCAAAAACATTCAGTACTTC; CDR3: CASSLRGGMGKNIQYF; J: TRBJ2-4; D: TRBD2; size: NA; V: TRBV5-1
DNA: TGTGCCAGCAGTTATTCACAGGGGCAAGAGACCCAGTACTTC; CDR3: CASSYSQGQETQYF; J: TRBJ2-5; D: TRBD1; size: NA; V: TRBV6-5
DNA: TGTGCCAGCAGTTTAATAACAGGCCTTGGGGCTTTCTTT; CDR3: CASSLITGLGAFF; J: TRBJ1-1; D: NA; size: NA; V: TRBV28
DNA: TGCGCCAGCAGCCAAGAGGGACTAGCGGGGGGGCTCAATGAGCAGTTCTTC; CDR3: CASSQEGLAGGLNEQFF; J: TRBJ2-1; D: TRBD2; size: NA; V: TRBV4-1
DNA: TGTGCCAGCAGCAAAGTAGCGGGGGGAAACACAGATACGCAGTATTTT; CDR3: CASSKVAGGNTDTQYF; J: TRBJ2-3; D: TRBD2; size: NA; V: TRBV11-2
DNA: TGTGCCAGCAGCCAGGATGCCCTACGACAGGGAAACACTGAAGCTTTCTTT; CDR3: CASSQDALRQGNTEAFF; J: TRBJ1-1; D: TRBD1; size: NA; V: TRBV14
DNA: TGTGCCTGGAGTAGTTTGGGGGCGGCTGGAAACACCATATATTTT; CDR3: CAWSSLGAAGNTIYF; J: TRBJ1-3; D: NA; size: NA; V: TRBV30
DNA: TGTGCCAGCAGCCGGGCCGGGGACACTGAAGCTTTCTTT; CDR3: CASSRAGDTEAFF; J: TRBJ1-1; D: NA; size: NA; V: TRBV6-5
DNA: TGTGCCAGCAGCTTAGGCCAGCCCCCGACAGGAAACTATGGCTACACCTTC; CDR3: CASSLGQPPTGNYGYTF; J: TRBJ1-2; D: NA; size: NA; V: TRBV7-9
DNA: TGTGCCAGTAGTCCCGTAGCGGGGGGGCCCGGGGAGCTGTTTTTT; CDR3: CASSPVAGGPGELFF; J: TRBJ2-2; D: TRBD2; size: NA; V: TRBV19
DNA: TGTGCCAGCAGTTTAAAGGGGCCCCTTGGGTACGAGCAGTACTTC; CDR3: CASSLKGPLGYEQYF; J: TRBJ2-7; D: NA; size: NA; V: TRBV27
DNA: TGCAGTGCTAAGGCGGGGTACGAGCAGTACTTC; CDR3: CSAKAGYEQYF; J: TRBJ2-7; D: NA; size: NA; V: TRBV20-1
DNA: TGTGCCAGTAGCGACGAGCGGGGGGCATCGGATACGCAGTATTTT; CDR3: CASSDERGASDTQYF; J: TRBJ2-3; D: TRBD2; size: NA; V: TRBV19
DNA: TGTGCCAGCAGCGTTCGGGTCCAGCCCCAGCATTTT; CDR3: CASSVRVQPQHF; J: TRBJ1-5; D: NA; size: NA; V: TRBV2
DNA: TGTGCCAGCGGGCCGGGGGGGAATTCACCCCTCCACTTT; CDR3: CASGPGGNSPLHF; J: TRBJ1-6; D: NA; size: NA; V: TRBV2
DNA: TGTGCCATACGACAGGGGGCAAATGAGCAGTTCTTC; CDR3: CAIRQGANEQFF; J: TRBJ2-1; D: TRBD1; size: NA; V: TRBV19
DNA: TGTGCCAGCAGTCCAGGGGAATATTCACCCCTCCACTTT; CDR3: CASSPGEYSPLHF; J: TRBJ1-6; D: NA; size: NA; V: TRBV6-5
DNA: TGTGCCAGCAGCCAAGATTTCGGGACAGGCCGTGAAGCTTTCTTT; CDR3: CASSQDFGTGREAFF; J: TRBJ1-1; D: TRBD1; size: NA; V: TRBV4-2
DNA: TGTGCCAGCAGAAGGGGCGAGACCCAGTACTTC; CDR3: CASRRGETQYF; J: TRBJ2-5; D: NA; size: NA; V: TRBV2
DNA: TGCAGCGTTGCAATAGATTACACTGAAGCTTTCTTT; CDR3: CSVAIDYTEAFF; J: TRBJ1-1; D: NA; size: NA; V: TRBV29-1
DNA: TGTGCCAGCAGCCCGAAGGGGGCCGCCAATCAGCCCCAGCATTTT; CDR3: CASSPKGAANQPQHF; J: TRBJ1-5; D: TRBD1; size: NA; V: TRBV7-9
DNA: TGTGCCAGCAGCCCGGAGAGGGAGGTGAATAAGGGCTACACCTTC; CDR3: CASSPEREVNKGYTF; J: TRBJ1-2; D: NA; size: few; V: TRBV5-4
DNA: TGTGCCAGTAGTCGAGGGACAGGGGCCAGCGGCTATGGCTACACCTTC; CDR3: CASSRGTGASGYGYTF; J: TRBJ1-2; D: TRBD1; size: NA; V: TRBV19
DNA: TGTGCCAGCAGCCGCGGACCTAAACAGGGGGTAATAAGCAATCAGCCCCAGCATTTT; CDR3: CASSRGPKQGVISNQPQHF; J: TRBJ1-5; D: TRBD1; size: once; V: TRBV7-9
DNA: TGTGCCATCGGAGGGCAGAACACTGAAGCTTTCTTT; CDR3: CAIGGQNTEAFF; J: TRBJ1-1; D: NA; size: NA; V: TRBV10-3
DNA: TGTGCCAGCAGTCCCCCGGGACAGGCCCCCTACGAGCAGTACTTC; CDR3: CASSPPGQAPYEQYF; J: TRBJ2-7; D: TRBD1; size: NA; V: TRBV28
DNA: TGTGCCAGCACCATAGGACAGGGGGCGGACGAGCAGTACTTC; CDR3: CASTIGQGADEQYF; J: TRBJ2-7; D: TRBD1; size: NA; V: TRBV7-9
DNA: TGTGCCAGTAGGACCCCCGGACAACTGAACACTGAAGCTTTCTTT; CDR3: CASRTPGQLNTEAFF; J: TRBJ1-1; D: NA; size: NA; V: TRBV19
DNA: TGCAGCGTTGAGGGGACAGGGGATGGCTACACCTTC; CDR3: CSVEGTGDGYTF; J: TRBJ1-2; D: TRBD1; size: once; V: TRBV29-1
DNA: TGTGTCAGAAGCTTAGTACAGGGGGCTATCGAGGACTCCACTGAAGCTTTCTTT; CDR3: CVRSLVQGAIEDSTEAFF; J: TRBJ1-1; D: NA; size: NA; V: TRBV7-5
DNA: TGTGCCAGCAGCTTGAGCGGGACGGGAAATAGGGGCAATCAGCCCCAGCATTTT; CDR3: CASSLSGTGNRGNQPQHF; J: TRBJ1-5; D: NA; size: NA; V: TRBV5-6
DNA: TGTGCCACCAGTGACCTGACTAGCGGGGAGGTGGTAGCAGAGCAGTTCTTC; CDR3: CATSDLTSGEVVAEQFF; J: TRBJ2-1; D: TRBD2; size: NA; V: TRBV24-1
DNA: TGTGCCAGCAGCTTGACAGGGCCGGGCCTGGGGGCCAACGTCCTGACTTTC; CDR3: CASSLTGPGLGANVLTF; J: TRBJ2-6; D: NA; size: NA; V: TRBV5-4